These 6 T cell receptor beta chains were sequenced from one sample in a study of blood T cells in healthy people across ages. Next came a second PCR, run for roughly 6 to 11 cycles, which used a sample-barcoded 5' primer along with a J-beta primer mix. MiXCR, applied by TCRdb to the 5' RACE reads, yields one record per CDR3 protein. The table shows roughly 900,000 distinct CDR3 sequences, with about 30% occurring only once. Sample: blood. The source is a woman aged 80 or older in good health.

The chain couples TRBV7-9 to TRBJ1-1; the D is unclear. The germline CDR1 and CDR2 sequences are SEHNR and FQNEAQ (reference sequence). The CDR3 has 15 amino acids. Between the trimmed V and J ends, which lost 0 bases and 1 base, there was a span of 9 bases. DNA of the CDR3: TGTGCCAGCAGCTTAGCCTGGACGGGGAACACTGAAGCTTTCTTT. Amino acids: CASSLAWTGNTEAFF. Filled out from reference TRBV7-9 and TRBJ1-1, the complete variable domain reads DTGVSQNPRHKITKRGQNVTFRCDPISEHNRLYWYRQTLGQGPEFLTYFQNEAQLEKSRLLSDRFSAERPKGSFSTLEIQRTEQGDSAMYLCASSLAWTGNTEAFFGQGTRLTVV.

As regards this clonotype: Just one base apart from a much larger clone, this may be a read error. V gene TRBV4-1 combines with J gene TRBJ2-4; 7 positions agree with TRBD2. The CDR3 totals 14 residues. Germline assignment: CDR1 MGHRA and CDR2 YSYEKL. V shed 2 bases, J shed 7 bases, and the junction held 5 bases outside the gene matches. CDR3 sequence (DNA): TGCGCCAGCAGCCAATCCGGGGGGACGAACATTCAGTACTTC. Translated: CASSQSGGTNIQYF.

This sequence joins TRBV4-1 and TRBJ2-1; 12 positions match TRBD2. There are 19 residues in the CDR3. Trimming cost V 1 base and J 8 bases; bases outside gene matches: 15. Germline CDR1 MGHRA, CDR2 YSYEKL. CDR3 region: CASSQGRLAGGPLRDEQFF. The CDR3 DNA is TGCGCCAGCAGCCAAGGACGTCTAGCGGGGGGGCCTCTTCGGGATGAGCAGTTCTTC.

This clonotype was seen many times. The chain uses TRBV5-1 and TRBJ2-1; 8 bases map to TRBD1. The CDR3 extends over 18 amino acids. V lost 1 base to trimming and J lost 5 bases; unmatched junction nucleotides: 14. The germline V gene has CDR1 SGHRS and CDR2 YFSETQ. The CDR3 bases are TGCGCCAGCAGCTTGAGTGACCATGGGACAGGCGGAAACAATGAGCAGTTCTTC. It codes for CASSLSDHGTGGNNEQFF.

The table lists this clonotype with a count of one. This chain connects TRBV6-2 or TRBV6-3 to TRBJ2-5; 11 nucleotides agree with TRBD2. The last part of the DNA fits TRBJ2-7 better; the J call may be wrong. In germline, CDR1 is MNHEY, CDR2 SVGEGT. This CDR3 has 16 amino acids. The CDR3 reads CASSPTSGGSGDEQYF. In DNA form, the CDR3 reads TGTGCCAGCAGTCCTACTAGCGGGGGTTCAGGGGACGAGCAGTACTTC.

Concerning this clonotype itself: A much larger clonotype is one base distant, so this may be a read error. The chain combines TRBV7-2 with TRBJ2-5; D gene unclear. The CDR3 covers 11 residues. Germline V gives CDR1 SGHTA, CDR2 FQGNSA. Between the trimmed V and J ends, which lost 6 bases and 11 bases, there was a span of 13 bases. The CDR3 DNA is TGTGCCAGCAGGGTATGGAGTGAGCAGTACTTC. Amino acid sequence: CASRVWSEQYF.